The 19 T cell receptor beta chains reported below all come from one sample, sequenced in a study of memory CD4+ T cells and cytomegalovirus serostatus. Here immunoSEQ multiplex PCR was the method, and the copy in TCRdb shows in-frame clones only, minus some. This table has more than 35,000 clones, roughly 85% appearing once. The sort gate was single viable CD3+CD4+CD8-CD45RO+ cells for memory CD4+ T cells. Sequencing was done on a sample of memory CD4+ T cells from blood. The receptor source for this set is an adult in good health and CMV-seropositive.

The chain links TRBV5-1 to TRBJ1-4; D gene ambiguous. Trimming took 4 bases from V and 5 from J, leaving 15 bases between them. From germline, CDR1 is SGHRS and CDR2 YFSETQ. There are 15 residues in the CDR3. The CDR3: CASSPIPGMNEKLFF. CDR3 nucleotides: TGCGCCAGCAGCCCAATCCCCGGGATGAATGAAAAACTGTTTTTT.

This rearrangement joins TRBV7-3 to TRBJ2-3; D gene uncertain. The germline CDR1 and CDR2 sequences are SGHTA and FQGTGA. The germline V and J ends were trimmed by 4 bases and 3 bases, with 17 bases remaining between them. The CDR3 totals 16 residues. CDR3 coding DNA: TGTGCCAGCAGCTCCGGCCGGCCCTCCGGGACAGATACGCAGTATTTT. Amino acids: CASSSGRPSGTDTQYF.

This rearrangement joins TRBV9 to TRBJ2-1; D possibly uses TRBD1 or TRBD2 (6 bases each). Between the trimmed V and J ends, which lost 2 bases and 15 bases, there was a span of 21 bases. Germline CDR1 and CDR2: SGDLS and YYNGEE. The CDR3 covers 14 residues. Here the CDR3 reads CASSVDHSGGPRFF. The CDR3 DNA reads as TGTGCCAGCAGCGTCGACCACTCTGGGGGGCCGCGGTTCTTC. The full variable domain, completed using reference TRBV9 and TRBJ2-1, is DSGVTQTPKHLITATGQRVTLRCSPRSGDLSVYWYQQSLDQGLQFLIQYYNGEERAKGNILERFSAQQFPDLHSELNLSSLELGDSALYFCASSVDHSGGPRFFGPGTRLTVL.

The chain links TRBV7-2 to TRBJ1-2; 7 bases agree with TRBD1. The CDR3 runs 14 residues. The ends lost 3 bases at V and 3 bases at J; junction bases unmatched: 4. Looked up from germline, CDR1 is SGHTA and CDR2 is FQGNSA. In nucleotides, the CDR3 is TGTGCCAGCAGCTTCCGGGACAGATACTATGGCTACACCTTC. This codes for CASSFRDRYYGYTF.

This chain links TRBV7-9 with TRBJ2-6; tentative D call: TRBD2 (6 bases). This CDR3 has 15 residues. Trimming took 1 base from V and 2 from J, leaving 6 bases between them. Germline CDR1 reads SEHNR; CDR2 reads FQNEAQ (reference sequence). CDR3 DNA: TGTGCCAGCAGCTTAGGGGGGGCTGGGGCCAACGTCCTGACTTTC. Protein: CASSLGGAGANVLTF.

To note about this clone: One end of the junction varies from germline; a read error may be responsible. At the DNA level, this CDR3 is encoded by other sequences in the same sample as well. The chain has TRBV19 and TRBJ2-4; D is tentatively TRBD1 or TRBD2 (5 bases each). This CDR3 has 14 residues. CDR1 LNHDA and CDR2 SQIVND come from the germline V gene (reference sequence). CDR3 coding DNA: TGTGCCAGTAGTATAGCAGGGACCAAGAACATTCAGTACTTC. It encodes CASSIAGTKNIQYF.

The chain joins TRBV19 to TRBJ1-2; D is unclear. The CDR3 loop spans 14 amino acids. The germline V gene encodes CDR1 LNHDA and CDR2 SQIVND (reference sequence). The V and J ends lost 2 bases and 3 bases respectively, with 10 bases between them. The CDR3 region has the DNA TGTGCCAGTAGTATATTGGGAACCTACTATGGCTACACCTTC. This translates into CASSILGTYYGYTF.

This clone turned up a few times. The chain uses TRBV7-2 and TRBJ1-3, with TRBD1 matching 7 bases. This CDR3 region has 16 residues. The germline CDR1 and CDR2 sequences are SGHTA and FQGNSA. Trimming at V came to 2 bases and at J to 0 bases, leaving 4 bases not matched to a gene. CDR3 nucleotide sequence: TGTGCCAGCAGCTTATATGGGACAGACTCTGGAAACACCATATATTTT. Protein sequence: CASSLYGTDSGNTIYF.

This clone was picked up one time. The chain uses TRBV6-5 and TRBJ2-6; D is ambiguous. The CDR3 spans 14 residues. From germline, CDR1 is MNHEY and CDR2 SVGAGI. V was trimmed by 4 bases and J by 0 bases, leaving 4 bases between them. CDR3 in DNA: TGTGCCAGCAGTTTATACTCTGGGGCCAACGTCCTGACTTTC. Translation gives CASSLYSGANVLTF.

Only a few counts were recorded for this clone. The chain joins TRBV4-1 to TRBJ1-1; the D gene is possibly TRBD1 (5 bases). The germline gives CDR1 MGHRA, CDR2 YSYEKL. The CDR3 length is 13 residues. Trimming took off 7 bases at V and 12 bases at J, with 21 bases between the two ends. The CDR3 nucleotides are TGCGCCAGCACCCAGGGAGGGGTGGGAAGAACTTTCTTT. It encodes CASTQGGVGRTFF.

V and J are TRBV5-1 and TRBJ2-1, with D perhaps matching TRBD1 or TRBD2 (5 bases each). The CDR3 has 14 amino acids. CDR1 SGHRS and CDR2 YFSETQ come from the germline V gene. Trimming pared 0 bases from V and 8 bases from J, leaving 12 bases between. CDR3 in amino acids: CASSLESGDDEQFF. CDR3 in DNA: TGCGCCAGCAGCTTGGAATCCGGGGACGATGAGCAGTTCTTC. The complete variable domain, with remaining parts taken from reference TRBV5-1 and TRBJ2-1, reads KAGVTQTPRYLIKTRGQQVTLSCSPISGHRSVSWYQQTPGQGLQFLFEYFSETQRNKGNFPGRFSGRQFSNSRSEMNVSTLELGDSALYLCASSLESGDDEQFFGPGTRLTVL.

The chain recombines TRBV11-2 with TRBJ1-2, with D perhaps matching TRBD1 (6 bases). Germline assignment: CDR1 SGHAT and CDR2 FQNNGV. The CDR3 extends over 15 amino acids. Trimming cost V 5 bases and J 6 bases, with 19 bases left between them. DNA for the CDR3: TGTGCCAGCAGCAGAGTGGCCCGGGGGCAGGATGGCTACACCTTC. Its protein is CASSRVARGQDGYTF. Variable domain in full (rest from reference TRBV11-2 and TRBJ1-2): EAGVAQSPRYKIIEKRQSVAFWCNPISGHATLYWYQQILGQGPKLLIQFQNNGVVDDSQLPKDRFSAERLKGVDSTLKIQPAKLEDSAVYLCASSRVARGQDGYTFGSGTRLTVV.

This CDR3 is CASSLSGSSYNEQFF. CDR3 nucleotides: TGCGCCAGCAGCCTTAGTGGGAGCTCCTACAATGAGCAGTTCTTC. This chain joins TRBV5-1 and TRBJ2-1, with a tentative D call TRBD2 (5 bases). Germline V gene sequence: CDR1 SGHRS, CDR2 YFSETQ. The CDR3 covers 15 residues. V lost 4 bases, J lost 0 bases, and 11 bases lay in between.

The chain uses TRBV5-1 and TRBJ2-7; 11 bases line up with TRBD2. With 0 bases clipped from V and 5 bases from J, the junction kept 4 bases outside the gene matches. CDR3 size: 15 residues. Per the germline V gene, CDR1 is SGHRS and CDR2 is YFSETQ. The chain's CDR3 is CASSLDVAGGNEQYF. The CDR3 DNA reads TGCGCCAGCAGCTTGGATGTAGCGGGGGGGAACGAGCAGTACTTC.

This clone was counted only a few times. V usage is TRBV7-2 and J usage is TRBJ1-6; D unresolved. The CDR3 loop spans 15 amino acids. CDR1 is SGHTA, CDR2 FQGNSA, per germline. V was cut by 5 bases and J by 1 base, with 9 bases left in between. CDR3 DNA sequence: TGTGCCAGCAGCCGACACAATTCCTATAATTCACCCCTCCACTTT. This codes for CASSRHNSYNSPLHF.

The sample holds a few counts of this clone. The V and J genes are TRBV5-1 and TRBJ1-2; D gene ambiguous. V was cut by 0 bases and J by 6 bases, with 9 bases left in between. Germline V gene sequence: CDR1 SGHRS, CDR2 YFSETQ. This CDR3 region has 13 residues. CDR3 protein: CASSLEGDHGYTF. The CDR3 coding sequence is TGCGCCAGCAGCTTGGAAGGAGACCATGGCTACACCTTC.

This chain connects TRBV2 to TRBJ1-1; TRBD1 matches 11 bases. The CDR3 loop spans 14 amino acids. CDR1 is SNHLY and CDR2 is FYNNEI in the germline V gene. Trimming removed 6 bases from V and 5 bases from J; junction bases left unmatched: 5. The CDR3 nucleotides read TGTGCCAGCAGAGGACAGGGGGCATGGACTGAAGCTTTCTTT. It codes for CASRGQGAWTEAFF.

The chain has TRBV10-3 and TRBJ1-2, with 8 nucleotides matching TRBD1. Trimming took 7 bases from V and 3 from J; bases not matched to a gene: 7. Germline lookup yields CDR1 ENHRY and CDR2 SYGVKD. The CDR3 extends over 14 amino acids. As DNA, the CDR3 is TGTGCCATCACCGACAGGGGAGAGGACTATGGCTACACCTTC. Its protein is CAITDRGEDYGYTF.

The chain couples TRBV7-9 to TRBJ1-1; TRBD1 might be the D (6 bases). The ends were cut back, 0 bases at V and 4 bases at J, with 12 bases in the middle. Germline V gene data show CDR1 as SEHNR and CDR2 as FQNEAQ (reference sequence). The CDR3 is made up of 15 amino acids. CDR3: CASSLAYRVSTEAFF. The DNA of the CDR3 is TGTGCCAGCAGCTTAGCGTACAGGGTGAGCACTGAAGCTTTCTTT.